The text below deals with one T cell receptor beta chain. Its antigen is unidentified. TCRdb's copy holds only in-frame clones and misses some; the assay was immunoSEQ multiplex PCR. The repertoire holds some 31,000 clones, 75% seen once, with approximately 6.3% in the top ten. The data originate from a study of vaccination effects on CD4 cells after COVID-19. About the study: Three patients who were convalescent were sampled early, at day +14, and again late after vaccination. The median interval between the second dose and post-vaccine sampling was 72 days. Study findings and constraints: The study found marked clonal contraction of infection- and vaccine-induced clones late after vaccination.

Around day 10 of culture, CD4+ T cells were separated out. SARS-CoV-2 infection was confirmed by PCR in the person between March and December 2020. The participants, recipients of two vaccine doses, got either BNT162b2 or mRNA-1273. Cultures had half their medium replaced with IL-2 medium on days 3 and 7. The receptor was derived from a human donor who had a prior SARS-CoV-2 infection. Sequencing used CD4+ T cells from PBMCs cultured without peptide, obtained after COVID-19 vaccination.

CDR3 amino acids: CASSELGGRTDTQYF. CDR3 DNA: TGTGCCAGCAGTGAGCTGGGGGGCCGCACAGATACGCAGTATTTT. The rearrangement uses TRBV6-1 and TRBJ2-3; D could derive from TRBD1 or TRBD2 (6 bases each). There are 15 residues in the CDR3. Per the germline V gene, CDR1 is MNHNS and CDR2 is SASEGT. The V end lost 3 bases, the J end lost 1 base, and 11 bases lay between the germline ends.